This T cell receptor (beta chain) appears in the sequencing data of a study of blood T cell repertoires in COVID-19 (dated by TCRdb to the early 2020s). Regarding the study in general: The collaborator samples originated in the United States, Italy and Spain and spanned the acute and convalescent phases of COVID-19. The prospective study material was composed of cDNA or gDNA derived from T cells, B-cell-depleted T cells, or PBMCs. The dataset comprised deeply sampled blood TCRbeta repertoires from subjects exposed to, actively infected with, or recovered from COVID-19. A freely available public database, intended as a resource for researchers studying the immune response to SARS-CoV-2, is where the repertoires were released. Samples came from the ongoing ImmuneRACE study (first 160 participants) plus 1,254 subjects from 6 global collaborators. Sample metadata almost always included a de-identified subject ID, COVID-19 status, age in years and sex. HLA class I and class II types, where available, came from metadata supplied by the sample provider rather than from assay-based typing. What the study reported, not specific to this receptor: Clinical and demographic metadata were provided uncurated, with the amount varying by source and participant.

Collaborating institutions collected whole blood in K2EDTA tubes following their own protocols. For TCRbeta analysis, collaborators shipped samples as frozen whole blood, isolated PBMCs, or DNA extracted from either of those sample types. Of note for this clone: No cognate antigen has been identified for it. No per-base quality is available; no much larger clone lies one base away.

TCRbeta CDR3 regions were amplified from genomic DNA using the immunoSEQ Assay, a bias-controlled multiplex PCR. In the original analysis: The number of nucleated cells in each sample was estimated from the amplification of reference gene primers within the assay. To quantify the absolute abundance of each unique TCRbeta CDR3 rearrangement, sequence reads were collapsed and filtered. For each sample, productive Simpson clonality was calculated as the square root of Simpson's diversity index across productive rearrangements. In TCRdb, the immuneACCESS table is reduced to in-frame sequences with V and J assigned. These tables do not hold every clone; where another copy was compared, an unresolved V gene accounts for under half, and the others remain unexplained. Clone size and the V and J calls come from that table; the DNA yielded D and trimming. The sample contains more than 200,000 clones, around 88% of them found a single time. Of the sample, 1.5% to 2% falls within the top ten clones.

The CDR3 covers 11 residues, taking in both the cysteine and the phenylalanine. Solely the CDR3 DNA is kept, with 33 bases framed from the first base. Trimming takes 4 bases from V and 4 bases from J, and the germline ends sit 3 bases apart. The germline V gene yields SGHRS for CDR1 and YFSETQ for CDR2. The sequencing input was peripheral blood. The origin of this receptor is a young man with active or convalescent COVID-19. The chain couples TRBV5-1 to TRBJ1-3; no D segment can be confidently identified. For the CDR3, the sequence is CASSSGNTIYF. The DNA sequence reads TGCGCCAGCAGCAGCGGAAACACCATATATTTT.